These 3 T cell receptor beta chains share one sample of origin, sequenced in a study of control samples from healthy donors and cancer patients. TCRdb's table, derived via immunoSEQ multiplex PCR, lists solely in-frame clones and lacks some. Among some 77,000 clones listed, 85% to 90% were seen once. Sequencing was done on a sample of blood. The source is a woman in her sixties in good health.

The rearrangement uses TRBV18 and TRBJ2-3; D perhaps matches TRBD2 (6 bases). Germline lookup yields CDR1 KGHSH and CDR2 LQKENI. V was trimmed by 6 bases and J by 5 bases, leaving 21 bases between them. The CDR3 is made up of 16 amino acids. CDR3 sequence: CASSPTRRDSGDTQYF. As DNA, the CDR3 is TGTGCCAGCTCTCCTACCAGGCGGGACTCAGGAGATACGCAGTATTTT.

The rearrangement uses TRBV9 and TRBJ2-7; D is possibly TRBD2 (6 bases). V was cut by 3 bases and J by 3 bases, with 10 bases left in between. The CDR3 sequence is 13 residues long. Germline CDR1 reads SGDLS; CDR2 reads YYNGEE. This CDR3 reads CASSGGANYEQYF. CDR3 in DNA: TGTGCCAGCAGCGGCGGGGCAAACTACGAGCAGTACTTC.

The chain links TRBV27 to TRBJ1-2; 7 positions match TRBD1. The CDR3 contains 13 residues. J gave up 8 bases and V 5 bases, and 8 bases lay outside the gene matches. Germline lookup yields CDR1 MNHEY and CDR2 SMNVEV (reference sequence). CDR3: CASSDRVMRGYTF. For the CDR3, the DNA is TGTGCCAGCAGTGACAGGGTTATGCGAGGCTACACCTTC.